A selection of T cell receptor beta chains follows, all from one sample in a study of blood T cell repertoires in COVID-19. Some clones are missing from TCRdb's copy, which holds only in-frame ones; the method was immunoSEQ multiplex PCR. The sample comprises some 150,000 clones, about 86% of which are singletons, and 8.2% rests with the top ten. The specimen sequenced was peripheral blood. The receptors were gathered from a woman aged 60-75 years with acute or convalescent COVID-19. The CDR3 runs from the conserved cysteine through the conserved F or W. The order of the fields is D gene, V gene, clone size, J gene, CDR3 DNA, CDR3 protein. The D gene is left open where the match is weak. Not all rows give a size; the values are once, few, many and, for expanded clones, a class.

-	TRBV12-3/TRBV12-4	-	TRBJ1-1	TGTGCCACCAACCAGGGGACTGAAGCTTTCTTT	CATNQGTEAFF
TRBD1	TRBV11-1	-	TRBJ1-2	TGTGCCACGGGACAGGGGGATGGCTACACCTTC	CATGQGDGYTF
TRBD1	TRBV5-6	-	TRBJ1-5	TGTGCCAGCAGCCGGACAGGGAGGCCCTATCAGCCCCAGCATTTT	CASSRTGRPYQPQHF
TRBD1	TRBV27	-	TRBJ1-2	TGTGCCAGCAGTCCCCGCGACAGGGGAGGAAACTATGGCTACACCTTC	CASSPRDRGGNYGYTF
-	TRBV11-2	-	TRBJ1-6	TGTGCCAGCAGCTTAGACAGGGATAACTATAATTCACCCCTCCACTTT	CASSLDRDNYNSPLHF
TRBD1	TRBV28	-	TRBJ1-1	TGTGCCAGCAGTTTTATTACAGGGGGAGGAACTGAAGCTTTCTTT	CASSFITGGGTEAFF
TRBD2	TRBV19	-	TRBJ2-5	TGTGCCAGTAGGGCTAGCGGGGGGACCCAAGAGACCCAGTACTTC	CASRASGGTQETQYF
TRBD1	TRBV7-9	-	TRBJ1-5	TGTGCCAGCAGCGCCGGGGACAGGGGATTCGGTCAGCCCCAGCATTTT	CASSAGDRGFGQPQHF
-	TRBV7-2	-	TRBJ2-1	TGTGCCAGCAGCTTAGTGGCGGGCAATGAGCAGTTCTTC	CASSLVAGNEQFF
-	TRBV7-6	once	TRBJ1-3	TGTGCCAGCAGCTCCCTTGGAACTAGCTCTGGAAACACCATATATTTT	CASSSLGTSSGNTIYF
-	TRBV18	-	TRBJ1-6	TGTGCCAGCTCACCACCACAGGTGGTTAATTCACCCCTCCACTTT	CASSPPQVVNSPLHF
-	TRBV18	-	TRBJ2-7	TGTGCCAGCTCACCACAGGGGGCGGGGTACGAGCAGTACTTC	CASSPQGAGYEQYF
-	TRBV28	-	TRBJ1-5	TGTGCCAGCAGTTTATGGGCAGGGCTTAAGAATCAGCCCCAGCATTTT	CASSLWAGLKNQPQHF
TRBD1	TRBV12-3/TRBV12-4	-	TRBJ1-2	TGTGCCAGCAGTCGGGACAGGGTCTATGGCTACACCTTC	CASSRDRVYGYTF
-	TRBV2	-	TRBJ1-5	TGTGCCAGCAGTGGGGGGGTATTAGTGAATCAGCCCCAGCATTTT	CASSGGVLVNQPQHF
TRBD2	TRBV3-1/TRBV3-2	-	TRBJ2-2	TGTGCCAGCAGGAAACTAGCGGGGAAGAACACCGGGGAGCTGTTTTTT	CASRKLAGKNTGELFF
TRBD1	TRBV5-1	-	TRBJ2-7	TGCGCCAGCAGCCAGGGGGAATACGAGCAGTACTTC	CASSQGEYEQYF
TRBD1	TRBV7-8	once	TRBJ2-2	TGTGCCAGCAGCACTAACAGGGGCCTCACGTCCGGGGAGCTGTTTTTT	CASSTNRGLTSGELFF